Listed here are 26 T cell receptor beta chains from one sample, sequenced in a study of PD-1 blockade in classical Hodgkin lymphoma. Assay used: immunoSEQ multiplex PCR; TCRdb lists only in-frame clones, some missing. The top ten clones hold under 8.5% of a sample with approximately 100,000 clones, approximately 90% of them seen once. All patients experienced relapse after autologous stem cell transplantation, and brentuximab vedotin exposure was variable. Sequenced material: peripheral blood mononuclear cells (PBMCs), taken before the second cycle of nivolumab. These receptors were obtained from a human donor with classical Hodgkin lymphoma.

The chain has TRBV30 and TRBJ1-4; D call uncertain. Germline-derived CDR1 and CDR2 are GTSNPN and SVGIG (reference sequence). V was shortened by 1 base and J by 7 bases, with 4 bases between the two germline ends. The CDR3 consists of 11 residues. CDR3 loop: CAWSGREKLFF. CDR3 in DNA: TGTGCCTGGAGTGGGCGTGAAAAACTGTTTTTT.

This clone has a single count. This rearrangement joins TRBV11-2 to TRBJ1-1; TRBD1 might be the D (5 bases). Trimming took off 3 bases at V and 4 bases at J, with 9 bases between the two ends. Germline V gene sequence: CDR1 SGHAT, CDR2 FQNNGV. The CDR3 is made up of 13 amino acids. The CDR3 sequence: CASSLGEGTEAFF. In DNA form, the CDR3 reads TGTGCCAGCAGCTTGGGGGAGGGCACTGAAGCTTTCTTT.

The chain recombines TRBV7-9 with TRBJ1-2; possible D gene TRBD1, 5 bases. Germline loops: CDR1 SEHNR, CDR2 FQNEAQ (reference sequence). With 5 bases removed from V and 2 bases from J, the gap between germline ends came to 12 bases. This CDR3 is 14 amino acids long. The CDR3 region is CASSPDGGNYGYTF. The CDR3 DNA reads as TGTGCCAGCAGCCCCGACGGGGGGAACTATGGCTACACCTTC.

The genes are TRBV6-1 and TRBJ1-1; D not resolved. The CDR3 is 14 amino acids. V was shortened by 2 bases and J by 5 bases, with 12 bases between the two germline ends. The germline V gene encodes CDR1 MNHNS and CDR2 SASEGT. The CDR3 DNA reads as TGTGCCAGCAGTGAAAGATTTGAAGGGACTGAAGCTTTCTTT. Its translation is CASSERFEGTEAFF.

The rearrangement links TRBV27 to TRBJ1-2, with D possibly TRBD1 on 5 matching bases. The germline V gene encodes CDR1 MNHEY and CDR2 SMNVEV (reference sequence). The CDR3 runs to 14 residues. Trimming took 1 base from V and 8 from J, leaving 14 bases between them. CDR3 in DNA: TGTGCCAGCAGTTTATACCCCGGGGGGAGAGGCTACACCTTC. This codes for CASSLYPGGRGYTF.

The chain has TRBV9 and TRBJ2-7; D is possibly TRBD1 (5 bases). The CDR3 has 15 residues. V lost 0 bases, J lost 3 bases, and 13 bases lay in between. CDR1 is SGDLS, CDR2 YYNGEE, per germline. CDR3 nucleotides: TGTGCCAGCAGCGTAGGTTACAGGCTTGGCTACGAGCAGTACTTC. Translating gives CASSVGYRLGYEQYF.

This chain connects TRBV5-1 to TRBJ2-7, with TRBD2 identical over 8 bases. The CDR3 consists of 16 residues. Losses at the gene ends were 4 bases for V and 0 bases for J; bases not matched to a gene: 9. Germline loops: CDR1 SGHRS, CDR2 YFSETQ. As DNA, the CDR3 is TGCGCCAGCAGCCCGGTGCGCGGGGGGAGCTCCTACGAGCAGTACTTC. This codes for CASSPVRGGSSYEQYF.

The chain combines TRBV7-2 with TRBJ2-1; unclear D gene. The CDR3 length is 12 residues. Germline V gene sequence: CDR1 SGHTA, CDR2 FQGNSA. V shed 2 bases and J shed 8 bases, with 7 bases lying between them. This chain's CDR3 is CASSLMWDEQFF. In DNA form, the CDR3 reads TGTGCCAGCAGCTTAATGTGGGATGAGCAGTTCTTC.

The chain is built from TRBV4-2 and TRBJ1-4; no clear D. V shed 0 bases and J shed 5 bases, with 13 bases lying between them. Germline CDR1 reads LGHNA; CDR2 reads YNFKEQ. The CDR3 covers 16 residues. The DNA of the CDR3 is TGTGCCAGCAGCCAAGATATCCCTGAGGCCAATGAAAAACTGTTTTTT. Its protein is CASSQDIPEANEKLFF.

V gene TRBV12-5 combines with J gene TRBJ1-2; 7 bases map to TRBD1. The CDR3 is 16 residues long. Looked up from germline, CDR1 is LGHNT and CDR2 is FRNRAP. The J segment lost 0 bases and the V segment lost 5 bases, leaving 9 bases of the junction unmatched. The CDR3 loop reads CASGPLRTGPNYGYTF. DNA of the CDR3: TGTGCTAGTGGTCCCCTCCGGACAGGTCCTAACTATGGCTACACCTTC.

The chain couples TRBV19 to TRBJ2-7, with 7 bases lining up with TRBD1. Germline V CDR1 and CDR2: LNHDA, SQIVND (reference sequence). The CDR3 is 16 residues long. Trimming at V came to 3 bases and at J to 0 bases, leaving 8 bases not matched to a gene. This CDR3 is CASSIFLGTDSYEQYF. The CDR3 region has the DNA TGTGCCAGTAGTATTTTTCTTGGGACAGACTCCTACGAGCAGTACTTC.

The CDR3 loop is CASSESSYEQYF. CDR3 nucleotide sequence: TGTGCCAGCAGTGAATCGTCGTACGAGCAGTACTTC. This sequence joins TRBV6-5 and TRBJ2-7, with D hard to call. The V end was cut by 5 bases, the J end by 4 bases, with 9 bases between. Germline V gene lookup returns CDR1 MNHEY and CDR2 SVGAGI. There are 12 residues in the CDR3.

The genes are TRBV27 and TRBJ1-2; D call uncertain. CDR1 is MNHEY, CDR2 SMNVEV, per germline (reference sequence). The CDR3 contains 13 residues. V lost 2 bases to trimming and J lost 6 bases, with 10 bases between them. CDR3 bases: TGTGCCAGCAGTTTACAGGCAGCCGATGGCTACACCTTC. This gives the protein CASSLQAADGYTF.

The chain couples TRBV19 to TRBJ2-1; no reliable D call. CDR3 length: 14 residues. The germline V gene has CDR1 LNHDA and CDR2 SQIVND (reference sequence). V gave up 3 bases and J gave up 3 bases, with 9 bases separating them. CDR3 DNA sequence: TGTGCCAGTAGTATCTCCGACGGCTACAATGAGCAGTTCTTC. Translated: CASSISDGYNEQFF. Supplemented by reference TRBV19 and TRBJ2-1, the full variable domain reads DGGITQSPKYLFRKEGQNVTLSCEQNLNHDAMYWYRQDPGQGLRLIYYSQIVNDFQKGDIAEGYSVSREKKESFPLTVTSAQKNPTAFYLCASSISDGYNEQFFGPGTRLTVL.

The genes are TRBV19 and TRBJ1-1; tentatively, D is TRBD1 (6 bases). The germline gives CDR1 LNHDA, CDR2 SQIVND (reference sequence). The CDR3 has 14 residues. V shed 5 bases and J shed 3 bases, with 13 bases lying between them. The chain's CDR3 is CASSHQTGYTEAFF. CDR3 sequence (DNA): TGTGCCAGTAGTCACCAAACAGGGTACACTGAAGCTTTCTTT.

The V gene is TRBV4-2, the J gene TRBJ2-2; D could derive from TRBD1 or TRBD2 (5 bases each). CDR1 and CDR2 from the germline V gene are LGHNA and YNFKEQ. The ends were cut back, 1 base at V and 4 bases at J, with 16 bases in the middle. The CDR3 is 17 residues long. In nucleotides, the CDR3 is TGTGCCAGCAGCCAAGGGAGGTGGGGGTCCGGCACCGGGGAGCTGTTTTTT. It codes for CASSQGRWGSGTGELFF.

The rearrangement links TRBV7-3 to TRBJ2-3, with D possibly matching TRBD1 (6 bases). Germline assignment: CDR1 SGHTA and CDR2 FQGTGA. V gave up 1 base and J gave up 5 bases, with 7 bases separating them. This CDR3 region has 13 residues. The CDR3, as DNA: TGTGCCAGCAGCTTAAGGGGGCAAGATACGCAGTATTTT. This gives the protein CASSLRGQDTQYF.

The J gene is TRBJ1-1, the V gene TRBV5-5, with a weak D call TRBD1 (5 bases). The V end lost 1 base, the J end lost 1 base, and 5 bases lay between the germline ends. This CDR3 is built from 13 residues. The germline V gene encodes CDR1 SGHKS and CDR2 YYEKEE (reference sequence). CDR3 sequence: CASSLTGNTEAFF. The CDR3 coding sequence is TGTGCCAGCAGCTTGACAGGGAACACTGAAGCTTTCTTT.

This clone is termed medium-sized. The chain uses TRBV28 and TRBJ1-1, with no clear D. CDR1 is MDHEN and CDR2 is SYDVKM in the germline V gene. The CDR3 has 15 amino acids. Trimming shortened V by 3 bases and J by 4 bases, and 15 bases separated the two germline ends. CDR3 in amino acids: CASSFLLGGGTEAFF. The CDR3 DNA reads TGTGCCAGCAGTTTTCTACTGGGAGGAGGCACTGAAGCTTTCTTT.

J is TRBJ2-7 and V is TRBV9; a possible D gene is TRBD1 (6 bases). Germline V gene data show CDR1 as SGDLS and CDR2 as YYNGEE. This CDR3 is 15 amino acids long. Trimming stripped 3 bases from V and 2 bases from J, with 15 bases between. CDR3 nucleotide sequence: TGTGCCAGCAGCGAGAGCACAGGGTTCACCTACGAGCAGTACTTC. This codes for CASSESTGFTYEQYF.

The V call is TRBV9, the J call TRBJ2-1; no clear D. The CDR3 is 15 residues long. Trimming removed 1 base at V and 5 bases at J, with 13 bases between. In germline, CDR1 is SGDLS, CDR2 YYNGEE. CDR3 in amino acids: CASSVPGSRNNEQFF. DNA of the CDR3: TGTGCCAGCAGCGTACCTGGCTCCCGTAACAATGAGCAGTTCTTC. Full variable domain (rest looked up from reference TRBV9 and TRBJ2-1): DSGVTQTPKHLITATGQRVTLRCSPRSGDLSVYWYQQSLDQGLQFLIQYYNGEERAKGNILERFSAQQFPDLHSELNLSSLELGDSALYFCASSVPGSRNNEQFFGPGTRLTVL.

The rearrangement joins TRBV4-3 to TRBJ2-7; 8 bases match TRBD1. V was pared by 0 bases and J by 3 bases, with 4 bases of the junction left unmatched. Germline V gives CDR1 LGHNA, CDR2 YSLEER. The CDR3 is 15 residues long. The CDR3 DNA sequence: TGCGCCAGCAGCCAAGATCGCGGGACAGGCTACGAGCAGTACTTC. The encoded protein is CASSQDRGTGYEQYF.

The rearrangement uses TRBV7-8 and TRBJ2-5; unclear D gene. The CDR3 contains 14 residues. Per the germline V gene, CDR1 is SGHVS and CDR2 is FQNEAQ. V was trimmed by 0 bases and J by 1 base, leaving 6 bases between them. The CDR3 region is CASSLAWFQETQYF. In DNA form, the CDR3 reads TGTGCCAGCAGCTTAGCTTGGTTCCAAGAGACCCAGTACTTC.

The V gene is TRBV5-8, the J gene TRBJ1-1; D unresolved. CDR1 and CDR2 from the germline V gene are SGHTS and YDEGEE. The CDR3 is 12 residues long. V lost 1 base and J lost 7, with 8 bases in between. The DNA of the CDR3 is TGTGCCAGCAGCTTGAGGCCACGTGAAGCTTTCTTT. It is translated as CASSLRPREAFF.

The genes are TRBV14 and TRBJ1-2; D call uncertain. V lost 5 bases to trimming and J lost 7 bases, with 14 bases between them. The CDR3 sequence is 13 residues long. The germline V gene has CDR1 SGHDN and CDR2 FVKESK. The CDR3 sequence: CASSATPYLGYTF. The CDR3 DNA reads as TGTGCCAGCAGCGCGACACCTTATCTTGGCTACACCTTC.

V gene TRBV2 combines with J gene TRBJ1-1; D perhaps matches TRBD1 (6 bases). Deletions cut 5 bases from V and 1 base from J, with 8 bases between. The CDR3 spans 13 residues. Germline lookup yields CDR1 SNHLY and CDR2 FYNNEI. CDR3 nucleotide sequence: TGTGCCAGCAGTCTGGACAGGAACACTGAAGCTTTCTTT. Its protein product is CASSLDRNTEAFF.